A selection of T cell receptor beta chains follows, all from one sample in a study of response to subunit inactivated influenza vaccine. MiXCR, run by TCRdb on the RT-PCR reads, gives a single entry per CDR3 protein. The sample lists about half a million distinct CDR3 sequences, about 25% seen once, with 1.9% in the top ten. Sequences were derived from CD4+ T cells sorted from PBMCs, sampled 5 days after vaccination. The receptors come from a man aged 50-59 years who received an inactivated influenza vaccine. CDR3s include the opening cysteine and the closing phenylalanine or tryptophan. A D gene is named only where the DNA matches it firmly.

CDR3 | J | V | D
CASTWGAGGNYEQYF | TRBJ2-7 | TRBV5-1 | TRBD1
CASGPPQTETQYF | TRBJ2-5 | TRBV28 | .
CATSRDLAAETQYF | TRBJ2-5 | TRBV15 | TRBD2
CASSEAQGQGNYEQYF | TRBJ2-7 | TRBV2 | TRBD1
CASSLVRGSQETQYF | TRBJ2-5 | TRBV7-8 | .
CASSELPPLAGGSSTDTQYF | TRBJ2-3 | TRBV12-3/TRBV12-4 | TRBD2
CASTQAGDSFRYF | TRBJ2-3 | TRBV7-6 | .
CASSPRLYSVETQYF | TRBJ2-5 | TRBV14 | .
CASSRDYDNEQFF | TRBJ2-1 | TRBV18 | TRBD2
CSVESRLAGGPGEQFF | TRBJ2-1 | TRBV29-1 | TRBD2
CSAPIPLAGSYEQYF | TRBJ2-7 | TRBV20-1 | TRBD2
CASRRTPPLRTDTQYF | TRBJ2-3 | TRBV12-3/TRBV12-4 | .
CASSGTLRETQYF | TRBJ2-5 | TRBV6-1 | .
CASSLGGRIYF | TRBJ2-7 | TRBV28 | .
CASSLWKREGETQYF | TRBJ2-5 | TRBV5-1 | TRBD2
CASSGTSGRARGTGELFF | TRBJ2-2 | TRBV6-1 | TRBD2
CASSLEGEADTQYF | TRBJ2-3 | TRBV5-1 | .
CASSLVGQGYETQYF | TRBJ2-5 | TRBV9 | TRBD1
CSARYNVETQYF | TRBJ2-5 | TRBV20-1 | .
CASSGHGSTGELFF | TRBJ2-2 | TRBV9 | .
CSAYDRVLVAFF | TRBJ1-1 | TRBV29-1 | TRBD1
CSARIGTGRGAKQYF | TRBJ2-7 | TRBV20-1 | TRBD2
CASSHYYGGPGEQYF | TRBJ2-7 | TRBV6-2/TRBV6-3 | .
CSVQDYRGPSNEQFF | TRBJ2-1 | TRBV29-1 | TRBD1
CASSQVVGQGLTDTQYF | TRBJ2-3 | TRBV3-1 | .
CASSKFRDRASEQYF | TRBJ2-7 | TRBV5-1 | TRBD1
CALRDETKSANTGELFF | TRBJ2-2 | TRBV10-3 | .
CASSQTAGGRILEAFF | TRBJ1-1 | TRBV4-2 | TRBD1
CASSQGQHGNTIYF | TRBJ1-3 | TRBV4-2 | .
CASRLRQSSYEQYF | TRBJ2-7 | TRBV6-1 | .
CASSYRTGGRDEQYF | TRBJ2-7 | TRBV6-5 | TRBD1
CASSPAGQKGNEQYF | TRBJ2-7 | TRBV5-1 | .
CASSLGPLAGGYEQYF | TRBJ2-7 | TRBV5-5 | TRBD2
CASSYSGGAEAFF | TRBJ1-1 | TRBV6-2/TRBV6-3 | .
CSAISGRGATDTQYF | TRBJ2-3 | TRBV20-1 | TRBD2
CASSYARGAARDQYF | TRBJ2-5 | TRBV6-5 | .
CSAPGRGRNLVQYF | TRBJ2-7 | TRBV20-1 | TRBD1
CASSRLLTSGETQYF | TRBJ2-5 | TRBV27 | TRBD2
CASARDRYNEQFF | TRBJ2-1 | TRBV4-3 | TRBD1
CSVSSGPEQYF | TRBJ2-7 | TRBV29-1 | .
CASRPDRGWNQPQHF | TRBJ1-5 | TRBV6-1 | TRBD1
CASSLAGYGNTIYF | TRBJ1-3 | TRBV5-1 | .
CSARVLGAAYNEQFF | TRBJ2-1 | TRBV20-1 | .
CSARESQGVHEQYF | TRBJ2-7 | TRBV20-1 | TRBD1
CASSLGLPTQDTQYF | TRBJ2-3 | TRBV7-8 | .
CSAKIGEGTDTQYF | TRBJ2-3 | TRBV20-1 | .
CASSLQINTEAFF | TRBJ1-1 | TRBV5-1 | .
CASSYRGGGLYEQYF | TRBJ2-7 | TRBV6-5 | TRBD2
CSARVRGSVGTGELFF | TRBJ2-2 | TRBV29-1 | .
CASRVGLAGGTSSYNEQFF | TRBJ2-1 | TRBV21-1 | .
CSARDHNYEQYF | TRBJ2-7 | TRBV20-1 | .